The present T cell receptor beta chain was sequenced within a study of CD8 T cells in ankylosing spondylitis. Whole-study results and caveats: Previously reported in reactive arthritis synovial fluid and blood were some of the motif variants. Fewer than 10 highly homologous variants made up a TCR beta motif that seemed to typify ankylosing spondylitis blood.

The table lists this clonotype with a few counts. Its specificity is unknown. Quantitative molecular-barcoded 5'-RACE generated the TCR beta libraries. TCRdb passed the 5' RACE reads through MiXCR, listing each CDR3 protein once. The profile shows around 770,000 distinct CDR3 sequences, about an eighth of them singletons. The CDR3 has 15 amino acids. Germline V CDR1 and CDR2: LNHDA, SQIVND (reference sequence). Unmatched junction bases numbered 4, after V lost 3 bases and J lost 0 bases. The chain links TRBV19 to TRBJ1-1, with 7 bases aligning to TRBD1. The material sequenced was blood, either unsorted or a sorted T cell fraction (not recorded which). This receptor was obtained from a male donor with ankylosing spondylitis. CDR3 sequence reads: CASSIGGQMNTEAFF. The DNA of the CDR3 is TGTGCCAGTAGTATTGGGGGACAGATGAACACTGAAGCTTTCTTT.